The entry that follows covers one T cell receptor beta chain sequence. Germline V gives CDR1 MRHNA, CDR2 SNTAGT. Trimming cost V 4 bases and J 7 bases, with 13 bases left between them. CDR3 size: 13 residues. This specimen comes from a study of blood T cell repertoires in COVID-19. TCRdb's table, derived via immunoSEQ multiplex PCR, lists solely in-frame clones and lacks some. Counted here are about 73,000 clones, around 82% occurring once; the ten biggest clones make up around 27%. The chain uses TRBV6-4 and TRBJ1-2; D remains unclear. Sequencing used peripheral blood. This receptor was identified in a human donor in a cohort sampled during active COVID-19. In DNA, the CDR3 is TGTGCCAGCAGTGCCGAGGGCTCCTCTGGCTACACCTTC. It encodes CASSAEGSSGYTF.